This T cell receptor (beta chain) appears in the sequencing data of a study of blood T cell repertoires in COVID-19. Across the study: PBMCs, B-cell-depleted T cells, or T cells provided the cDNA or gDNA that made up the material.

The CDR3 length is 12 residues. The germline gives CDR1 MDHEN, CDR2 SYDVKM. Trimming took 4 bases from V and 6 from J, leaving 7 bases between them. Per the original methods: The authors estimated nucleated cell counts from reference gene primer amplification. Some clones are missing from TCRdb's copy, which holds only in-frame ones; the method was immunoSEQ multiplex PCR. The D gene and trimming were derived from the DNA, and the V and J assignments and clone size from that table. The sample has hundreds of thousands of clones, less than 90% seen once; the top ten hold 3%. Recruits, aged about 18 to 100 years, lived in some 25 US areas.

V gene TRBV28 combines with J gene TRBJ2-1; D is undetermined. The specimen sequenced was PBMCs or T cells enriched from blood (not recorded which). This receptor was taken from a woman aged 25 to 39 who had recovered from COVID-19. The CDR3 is CASSYLSNEQFF. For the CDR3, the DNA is TGTGCCAGCAGTTATCTCAGCAATGAGCAGTTCTTC.